This paragraph covers one T cell receptor beta chain sequence. Its specificity is unknown. The data belong to a study of cytomegalovirus exposure and HLA in healthy donors. The PCR was carried out with 60 Vbeta primers and 13 Jbeta primers. Authors' methods: In a later analysis, of 70 million to 85 million unique beta chains, about 11 million appeared in at least two donors. Using immunoSEQ multiplex PCR, the repertoire was profiled, and TCRdb retains in-frame clones only, with some absent. V and J calls and clone size come straight from that table; D and trimming were deduced from the DNA. The data show 95,000 to 150,000 clones, with 83% seen just once and 3.6% held by the top ten. This CDR3 has 18 residues. Germline CDR1 and CDR2: LGHNA and YSLEER. V was pared by 0 bases and J by 4 bases, with 3 bases of the junction left unmatched. Study results and limitations: Most subjects had HLA-A and HLA-B alleles reportedly predicted accurately by TCR beta sequences.

This TCR derives from a woman aged 40 to 50 in good health and CMV-seropositive. The sample consisted of PBMCs. The rearrangement joins TRBV4-3 to TRBJ2-2; 15 positions match TRBD2. CDR3 loop: CASSQEGLAGGVTGELFF. The CDR3 DNA sequence: TGCGCCAGCAGCCAAGAGGGACTAGCGGGAGGTGTCACCGGGGAGCTGTTTTTT.